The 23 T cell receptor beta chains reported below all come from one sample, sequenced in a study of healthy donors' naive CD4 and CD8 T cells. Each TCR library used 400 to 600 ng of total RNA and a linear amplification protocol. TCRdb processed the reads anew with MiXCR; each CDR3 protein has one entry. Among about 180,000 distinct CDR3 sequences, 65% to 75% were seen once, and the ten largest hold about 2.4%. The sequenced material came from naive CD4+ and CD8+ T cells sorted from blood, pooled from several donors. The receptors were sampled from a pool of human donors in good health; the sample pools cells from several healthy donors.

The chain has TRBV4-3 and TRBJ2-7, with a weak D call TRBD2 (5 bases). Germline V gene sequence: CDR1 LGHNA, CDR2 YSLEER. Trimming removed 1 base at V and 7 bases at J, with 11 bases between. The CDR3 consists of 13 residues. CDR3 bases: TGCGCCAGCAGCCAAGCCAGCGGTGGAGAGCAGTACTTC. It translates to CASSQASGGEQYF.

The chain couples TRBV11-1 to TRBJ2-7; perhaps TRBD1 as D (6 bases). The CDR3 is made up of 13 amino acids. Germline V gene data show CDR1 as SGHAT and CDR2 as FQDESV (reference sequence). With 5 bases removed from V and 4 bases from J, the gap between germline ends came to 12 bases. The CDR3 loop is CASSSLRGYEQYF. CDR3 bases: TGTGCCAGCAGCAGCCTCAGGGGATACGAGCAGTACTTC.

The CDR3 DNA follows: TGTGCCAGCAGTTTAGGAACTAGCGGGAGATCCTACAATGAGCAGTTCTTC. Translating it yields CASSLGTSGRSYNEQFF. V and J are TRBV27 and TRBJ2-1; 11 bases agree with TRBD2. The CDR3 loop spans 17 amino acids. The germline V gene encodes CDR1 MNHEY and CDR2 SMNVEV (reference sequence). V trimming: 2 bases; J trimming: 1 base; junction bases outside the gene matches: 4.

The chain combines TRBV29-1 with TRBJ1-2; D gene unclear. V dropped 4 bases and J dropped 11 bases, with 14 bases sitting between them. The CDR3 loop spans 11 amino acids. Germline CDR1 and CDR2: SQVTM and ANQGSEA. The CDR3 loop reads CSVALSLLYTF. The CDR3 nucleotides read TGCAGCGTTGCTCTAAGCTTACTGTACACCTTC.

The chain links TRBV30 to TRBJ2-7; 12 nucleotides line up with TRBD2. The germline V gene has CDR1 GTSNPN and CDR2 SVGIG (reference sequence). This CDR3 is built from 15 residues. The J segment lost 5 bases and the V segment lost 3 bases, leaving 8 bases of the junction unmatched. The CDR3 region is CAWSAGLAGNDEQYF. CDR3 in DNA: TGTGCCTGGAGCGCCGGACTAGCGGGAAACGACGAGCAGTACTTC.

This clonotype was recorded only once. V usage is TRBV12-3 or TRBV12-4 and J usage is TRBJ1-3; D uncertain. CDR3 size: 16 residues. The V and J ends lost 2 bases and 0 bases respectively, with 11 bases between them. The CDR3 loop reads CASSLFIQSSGNTIYF. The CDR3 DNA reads TGTGCCAGCAGTTTATTCATCCAGAGCTCTGGAAACACCATATATTTT.

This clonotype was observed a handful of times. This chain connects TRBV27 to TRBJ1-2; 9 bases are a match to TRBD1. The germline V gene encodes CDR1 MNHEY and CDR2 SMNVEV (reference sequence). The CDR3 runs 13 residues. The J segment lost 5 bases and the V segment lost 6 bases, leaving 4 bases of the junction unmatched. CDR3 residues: CASSLGQGYGYTF. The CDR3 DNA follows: TGTGCCAGCAGCTTGGGACAGGGTTATGGCTACACCTTC.

CDR3 sequence: CASSSIVAEQFF. The DNA for the CDR3 is TGTGCCAGCAGTTCCATAGTTGCTGAGCAGTTCTTC. The rearrangement joins TRBV6-5 to TRBJ2-1; D remains unclear. The germline gives CDR1 MNHEY, CDR2 SVGAGI. The CDR3 is 12 amino acids. V was pared by 4 bases and J by 9 bases, with 10 bases between.

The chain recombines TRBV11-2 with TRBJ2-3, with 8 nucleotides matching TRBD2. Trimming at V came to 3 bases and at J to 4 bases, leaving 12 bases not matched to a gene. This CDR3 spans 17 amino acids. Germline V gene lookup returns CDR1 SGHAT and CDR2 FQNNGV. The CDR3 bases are TGTGCCAGCAGCTTTCGGATAGCGGGACATGGGTCAGATACGCAGTATTTT. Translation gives CASSFRIAGHGSDTQYF.

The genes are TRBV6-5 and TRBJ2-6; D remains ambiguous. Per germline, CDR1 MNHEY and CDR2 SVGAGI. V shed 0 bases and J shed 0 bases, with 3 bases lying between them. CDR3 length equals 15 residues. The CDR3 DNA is TGTGCCAGCAGTTACTCTTTCTCTGGGGCCAACGTCCTGACTTTC. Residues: CASSYSFSGANVLTF.

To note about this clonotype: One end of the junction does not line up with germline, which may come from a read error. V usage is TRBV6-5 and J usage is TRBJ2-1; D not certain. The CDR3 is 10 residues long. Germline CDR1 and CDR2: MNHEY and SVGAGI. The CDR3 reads CASSYPDLIF. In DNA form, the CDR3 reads TGTGCCAGCAGTTACCCGGACCTGATCTTC.

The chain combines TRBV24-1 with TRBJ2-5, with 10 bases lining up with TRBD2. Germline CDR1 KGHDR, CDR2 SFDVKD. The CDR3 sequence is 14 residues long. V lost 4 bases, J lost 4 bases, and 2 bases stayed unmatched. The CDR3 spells CATSDRLAGETQYF. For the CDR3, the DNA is TGTGCCACCAGTGACCGACTAGCGGGAGAGACCCAGTACTTC.

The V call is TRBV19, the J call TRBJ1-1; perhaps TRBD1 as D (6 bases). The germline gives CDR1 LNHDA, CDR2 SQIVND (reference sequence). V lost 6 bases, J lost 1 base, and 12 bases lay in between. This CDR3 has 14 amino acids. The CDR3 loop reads CASRFGQWNTEAFF. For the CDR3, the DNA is TGTGCCAGTAGATTTGGACAGTGGAACACTGAAGCTTTCTTT.

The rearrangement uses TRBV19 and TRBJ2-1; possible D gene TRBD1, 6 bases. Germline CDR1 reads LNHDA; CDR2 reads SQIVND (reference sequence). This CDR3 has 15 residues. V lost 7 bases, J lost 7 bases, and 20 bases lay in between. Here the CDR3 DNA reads TGTGCCAGTAATTGGGGGCTAGTTCCCGCTAATGAGCAGTTCTTC. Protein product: CASNWGLVPANEQFF.

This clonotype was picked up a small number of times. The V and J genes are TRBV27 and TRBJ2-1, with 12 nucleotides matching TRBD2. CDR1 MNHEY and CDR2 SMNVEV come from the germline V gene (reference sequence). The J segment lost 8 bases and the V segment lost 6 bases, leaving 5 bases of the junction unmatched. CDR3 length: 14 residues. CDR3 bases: TGTGCCAGCAGCCGGACTAGCGGGGTCGATGAGCAGTTCTTC. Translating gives CASSRTSGVDEQFF.

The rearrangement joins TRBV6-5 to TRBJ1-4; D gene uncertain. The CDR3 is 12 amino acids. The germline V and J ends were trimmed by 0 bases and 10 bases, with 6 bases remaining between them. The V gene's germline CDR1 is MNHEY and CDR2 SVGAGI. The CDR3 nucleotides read TGTGCCAGCAGTTACTCGGCTGGAAAACTGTTTTTT. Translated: CASSYSAGKLFF.

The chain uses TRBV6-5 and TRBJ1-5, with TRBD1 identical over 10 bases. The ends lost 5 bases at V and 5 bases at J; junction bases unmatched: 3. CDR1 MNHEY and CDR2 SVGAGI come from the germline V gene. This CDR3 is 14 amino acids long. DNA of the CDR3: TGTGCCAGCAGTAATGGACAGGGGGATCAGCCCCAGCATTTT. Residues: CASSNGQGDQPQHF.

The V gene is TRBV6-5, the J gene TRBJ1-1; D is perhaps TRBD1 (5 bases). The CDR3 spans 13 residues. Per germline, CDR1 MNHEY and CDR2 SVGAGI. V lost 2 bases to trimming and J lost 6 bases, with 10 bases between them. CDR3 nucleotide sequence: TGTGCCAGCAGTTACCAAATGGGGGCTGAAGCTTTCTTT. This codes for CASSYQMGAEAFF.

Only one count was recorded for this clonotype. The CDR3 DNA sequence: TGTGCCAGCAGCTTTTCGGCGCGGTACGAGCAAGAGACCCAGTACTTC. As protein: CASSFSARYEQETQYF. The gene calls are TRBV11-1 and TRBJ2-5; D not resolved. Germline V gene sequence: CDR1 SGHAT, CDR2 FQDESV (reference sequence). The CDR3 consists of 16 residues. Trimming took off 3 bases at V and 2 bases at J, with 16 bases between the two ends.

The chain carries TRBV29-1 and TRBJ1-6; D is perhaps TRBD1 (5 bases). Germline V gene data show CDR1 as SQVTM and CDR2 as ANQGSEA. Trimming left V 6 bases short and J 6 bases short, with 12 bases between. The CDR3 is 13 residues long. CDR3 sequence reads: CSVRDGANSPLHF. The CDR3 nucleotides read TGCAGCGTCAGGGATGGGGCTAATTCACCCCTCCACTTT.

This chain's CDR3 is CASSFDSAEKLFF. The CDR3 DNA reads TGTGCCAGCAGCTTCGACAGCGCTGAAAAACTGTTTTTT. This chain joins TRBV6-6 and TRBJ1-4; a possible D gene is TRBD1 (5 bases). V was pared by 6 bases and J by 7 bases, with 12 bases between. The CDR3 has 13 amino acids. Germline values: CDR1 MNHNY, CDR2 SVGAGI (reference sequence).

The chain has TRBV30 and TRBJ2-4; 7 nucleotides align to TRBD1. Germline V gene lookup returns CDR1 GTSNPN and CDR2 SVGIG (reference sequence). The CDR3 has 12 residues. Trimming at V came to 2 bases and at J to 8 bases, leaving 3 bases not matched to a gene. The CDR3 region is CAWSLGGYIQYF. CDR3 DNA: TGTGCCTGGAGTTTAGGGGGCTACATTCAGTACTTC.

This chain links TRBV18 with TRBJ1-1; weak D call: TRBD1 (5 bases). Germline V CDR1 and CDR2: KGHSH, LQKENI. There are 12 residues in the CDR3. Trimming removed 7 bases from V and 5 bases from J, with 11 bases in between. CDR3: CASFRDPTEAFF. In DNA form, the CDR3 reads TGTGCCAGCTTCAGGGATCCAACTGAAGCTTTCTTT.